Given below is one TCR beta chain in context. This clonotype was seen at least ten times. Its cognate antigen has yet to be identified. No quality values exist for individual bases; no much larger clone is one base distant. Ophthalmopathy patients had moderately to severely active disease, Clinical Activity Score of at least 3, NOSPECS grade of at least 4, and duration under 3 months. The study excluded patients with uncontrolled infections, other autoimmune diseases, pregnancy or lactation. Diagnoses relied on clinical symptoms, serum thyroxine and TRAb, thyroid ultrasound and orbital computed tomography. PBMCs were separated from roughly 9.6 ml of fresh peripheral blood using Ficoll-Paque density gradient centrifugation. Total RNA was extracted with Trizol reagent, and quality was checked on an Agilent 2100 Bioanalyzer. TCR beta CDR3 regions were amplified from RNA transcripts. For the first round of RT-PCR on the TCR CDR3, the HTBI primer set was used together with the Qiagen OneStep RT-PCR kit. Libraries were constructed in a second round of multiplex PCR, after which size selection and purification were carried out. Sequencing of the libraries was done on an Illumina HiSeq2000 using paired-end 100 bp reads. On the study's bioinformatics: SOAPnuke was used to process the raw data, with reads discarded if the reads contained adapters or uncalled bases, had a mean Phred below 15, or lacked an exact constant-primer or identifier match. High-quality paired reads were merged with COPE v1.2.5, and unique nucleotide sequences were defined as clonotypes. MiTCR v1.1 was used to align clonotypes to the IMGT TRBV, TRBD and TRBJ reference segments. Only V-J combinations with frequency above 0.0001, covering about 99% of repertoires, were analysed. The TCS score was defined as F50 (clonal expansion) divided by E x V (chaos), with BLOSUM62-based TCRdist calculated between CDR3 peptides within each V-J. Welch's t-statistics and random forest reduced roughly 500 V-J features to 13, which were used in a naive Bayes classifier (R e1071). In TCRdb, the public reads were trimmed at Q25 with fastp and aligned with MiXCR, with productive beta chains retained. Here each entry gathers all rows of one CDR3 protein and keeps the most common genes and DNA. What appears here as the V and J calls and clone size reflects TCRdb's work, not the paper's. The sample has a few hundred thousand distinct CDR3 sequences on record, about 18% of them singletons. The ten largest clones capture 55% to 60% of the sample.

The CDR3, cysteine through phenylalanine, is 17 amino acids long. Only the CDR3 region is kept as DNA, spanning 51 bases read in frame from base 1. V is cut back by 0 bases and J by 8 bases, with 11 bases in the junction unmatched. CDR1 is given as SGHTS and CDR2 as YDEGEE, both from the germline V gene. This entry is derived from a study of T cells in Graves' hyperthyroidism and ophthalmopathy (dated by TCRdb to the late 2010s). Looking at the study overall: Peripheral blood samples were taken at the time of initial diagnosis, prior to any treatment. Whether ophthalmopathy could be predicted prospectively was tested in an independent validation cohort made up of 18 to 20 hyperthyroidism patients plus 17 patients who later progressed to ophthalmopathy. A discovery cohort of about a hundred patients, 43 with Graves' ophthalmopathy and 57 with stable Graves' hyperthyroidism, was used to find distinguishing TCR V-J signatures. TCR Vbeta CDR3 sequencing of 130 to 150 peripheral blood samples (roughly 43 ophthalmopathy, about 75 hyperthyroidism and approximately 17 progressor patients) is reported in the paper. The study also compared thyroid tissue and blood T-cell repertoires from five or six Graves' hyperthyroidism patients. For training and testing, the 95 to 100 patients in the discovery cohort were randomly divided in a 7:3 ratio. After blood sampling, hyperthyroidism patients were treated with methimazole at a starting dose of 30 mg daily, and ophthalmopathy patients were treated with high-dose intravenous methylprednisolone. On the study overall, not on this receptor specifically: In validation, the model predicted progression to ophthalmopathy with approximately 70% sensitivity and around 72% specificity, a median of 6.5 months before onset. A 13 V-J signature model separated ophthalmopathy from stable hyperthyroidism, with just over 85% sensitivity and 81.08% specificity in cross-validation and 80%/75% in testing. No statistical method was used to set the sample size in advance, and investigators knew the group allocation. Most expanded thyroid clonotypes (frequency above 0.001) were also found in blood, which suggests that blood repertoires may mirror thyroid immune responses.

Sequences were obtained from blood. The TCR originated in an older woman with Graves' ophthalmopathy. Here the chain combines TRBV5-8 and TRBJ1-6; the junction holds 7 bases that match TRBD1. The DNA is TGTGCCAGCAGCTTGGGGGTACAGGGGAGTGGGGATTCACCCCTCCACTTT. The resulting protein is CASSLGVQGSGDSPLHF.